This record concerns one T cell receptor beta chain sequence. Relative to its sample, this clonotype is large (0.1 to 1%). The antigen it recognizes is unknown. No quality values exist for individual bases; no much larger clone is one base distant. V loses 0 bases, J loses 4 bases, and the germline ends lie 11 bases apart. Spanning cysteine to phenylalanine, the CDR3 consists of 15 amino acids. Kept here is only the CDR3 DNA, which spans 45 bases and is read in frame from base 1. CDR1 KGHDR and CDR2 SFDVKD are derived from the germline V gene. This specimen belongs to a study of MAIT cells during Salmonella Paratyphi A infection (dated by TCRdb to 2015 to 2018). Reading the label with the study, this specimen's time point is: healthy control first sampling. MAIT cells were defined as Valpha7.2+ CD161+ T cells and identified and sorted by flow cytometry. Laboratory volunteers or leukocyte cones from the national blood and transplant service were used as healthy adult controls. Between roughly 4,500 and 11,000 MAIT cells per sample were sorted directly into RNAqueous-Micro lysis buffer for RNA extraction. To check how stable the MAIT repertoire is, unchallenged healthy controls gave two samples spaced less than 25 days apart. Lymphoprep gradient centrifugation was used to isolate peripheral blood mononuclear cells from blood samples and leukocyte cones. Sorting was done on either a BD FACSAria Fusion or a BD FACSAria III sorter.

The full study reports these points: MAIT TRBV usage was found to be oligoclonal, with TRBV20 and TRBV6 favoured, and appeared to be unchanged by infection. More expansion or contraction among the top five MAIT clonotypes was shown in diagnosed volunteers than in healthy controls (roughly 0.53 versus 0.13), suggesting infection-driven repertoire reshaping. Although the availability of volunteer samples limited sample sizes, the sizes were judged adequate for detecting differences between groups.

Library prep was done by 5' RACE. TCRbeta was amplified in two PCR rounds using Phusion High-Fidelity polymerase, and the primers carried sample-specific barcodes. TCRbeta libraries were made through template-switch cDNA synthesis using SMARTScribe reverse transcriptase and a TRBC-specific primer. The barcoded samples were pooled and then prepared using the NEBNext Ultra DNA Library Prep Kit for Illumina. The libraries were sequenced on an Illumina MiSeq using the MiSeq reagent kit v2, 300 cycles. Per the source publication's procedure: Reads were demultiplexed by barcode with Jemultiplexer and aligned with MiTCR using default parameters. VDJtools filtered out non-functional sequences; clonotypes were defined by amino acid sequence, with frequencies based on assigned sequence reads. Clonal space homeostasis binned clonotypes by frequency as over-represented (0.05-1), large, medium and small. TCRdb reprocessing: public reads trimmed at Q25 with fastp, clones called with MiXCR, in-frame beta chains kept. Rows with one shared CDR3 protein collapse into an entry with the most common genes and DNA. TCRdb assigned the V and J calls; the authors' analysis was not used. The table for this sample lists 640 or so distinct CDR3 sequences; under 45% of them were counted only once. 57% of the sample is held by the ten biggest clonotypes.

The chain couples TRBV24-1 to TRBJ2-5; the D segment may tentatively be TRBD1 or TRBD2, each giving 5 matched bases. The sequence was collected from an adult in good health. Sequenced input: MAIT cells from blood. The bases read TGTGCCACCAGTGATTTGCAATCGGGGCTAGAGACCCAGTACTTC. This yields the protein CATSDLQSGLETQYF.